These 27 T cell receptor beta chains were sequenced from one sample in a study of vaccination effects on CD4 cells after COVID-19. Subsequent to roughly 9 days of culture, CD4+ T cells were isolated. All study participants received two doses of BNT162b2 or mRNA-1273 vaccine. Assay used: immunoSEQ multiplex PCR; TCRdb lists only in-frame clones, some missing. The data contain about 73,000 clones, around 69% of them singletons. These TCRs are of unknown antigen specificity. The material sequenced was CD4+ T cells from PBMCs cultured without peptide, taken after COVID-19 vaccination. These receptors were collected from a human donor who received a COVID-19 vaccine.

V and J are TRBV28 and TRBJ2-5, with 7 bases matching TRBD2. The CDR3 has 16 residues. Germline trimming cut 3 bases from V and 0 bases from J; bases unmatched to any gene: 7. CDR1 is MDHEN, CDR2 SYDVKM, per germline. CDR3 nucleotide sequence: TGTGCCAGCAGTTTTTTAAGCGGGGCATACCAAGAGACCCAGTACTTC. This codes for CASSFLSGAYQETQYF.

This rearrangement joins TRBV11-2 to TRBJ1-2, with 8 bases matching TRBD1. The CDR3 spans 14 residues. Germline V gives CDR1 SGHAT, CDR2 FQNNGV. Unmatched junction bases numbered 10, after V lost 5 bases and J lost 8 bases. CDR3 DNA sequence: TGTGCCAGCAGCCGAAATCAGGGGGCGGGCGGCTACACCTTC. The encoded protein is CASSRNQGAGGYTF.

V gene TRBV5-1 combines with J gene TRBJ2-3, with no clear D. The CDR3 is 16 amino acids. CDR1 SGHRS and CDR2 YFSETQ come from the germline V gene. V lost 0 bases and J 6 bases, leaving 17 bases between the germline ends. CDR3 amino acids: CASSLDSRTRWDTQYF. The CDR3 coding sequence is TGCGCCAGCAGCTTGGATTCGCGGACCCGATGGGATACGCAGTATTTT.

The rearrangement links TRBV27 to TRBJ2-7; maybe TRBD2 (5 bases). Germline loops: CDR1 MNHEY, CDR2 SMNVEV (reference sequence). The germline V and J ends were trimmed by 7 bases and 3 bases, with 10 bases remaining between them. CDR3 length equals 12 residues. In DNA, the CDR3 is TGTGCCAGCATCCACGGAGGCTACGAGCAGTACGTC. It yields the protein CASIHGGYEQYV.

This clone was seen only a few times. This sequence joins TRBV3-1 (or the pseudogene TRBV3-2) and TRBJ1-2, with D perhaps TRBD1 (5 bases). CDR3 size: 15 residues. Per the germline V gene, CDR1 is LGHDT and CDR2 is YNNKEL (reference sequence). Trimming pared 0 bases from V and 4 bases from J, leaving 12 bases between. This CDR3 reads CASSQDRQLGYGYTF. The DNA of the CDR3 is TGTGCCAGCAGCCAAGATCGACAGCTCGGCTATGGCTACACCTTC.

This clone was recorded only once. The V call is TRBV5-6, the J call TRBJ2-2; D ambiguous. Trimming took off 4 bases at V and 6 bases at J, with 7 bases between the two ends. Germline V gene lookup returns CDR1 SGHDT and CDR2 YYEEEE. This CDR3 has 12 residues. DNA for the CDR3: TGTGCCAGCAGCGGGCTTCCCGGGGAGCTGTTTTTT. Translating gives CASSGLPGELFF. The whole variable domain, filled in from reference TRBV5-6 and TRBJ2-2, reads DAGVTQSPTHLIKTRGQQVTLRCSPKSGHDTVSWYQQALGQGPQFIFQYYEEEERQRGNFPDRFSGHQFPNYSSELNVNALLLGDSALYLCASSGLPGELFFGEGSRLTVL.

The chain carries TRBV9 and TRBJ2-5; 11 bases match TRBD2. Germline CDR1 reads SGDLS; CDR2 reads YYNGEE. The CDR3 has 17 residues. J lost 2 bases, V lost 0 bases, and 6 bases had no gene match. CDR3 DNA sequence: TGTGCCAGCAGCGTAGGCCGGTTAGCGGGGGGGCAAGAGACCCAGTACTTC. Encoded protein: CASSVGRLAGGQETQYF.

The rearrangement links TRBV7-3 to TRBJ1-2; 9 positions match TRBD1. This CDR3 contains 14 residues. The V segment lost 5 bases and the J segment 7 bases; nucleotides outside the gene matches: 8. Per germline, CDR1 SGHTA and CDR2 FQGTGA. CDR3: CASSQTGTGFGYTF. In DNA, the CDR3 is TGTGCCAGCAGCCAGACAGGGACAGGGTTTGGCTACACCTTC.

The genes are TRBV29-1 and TRBJ2-3; 7 bases match TRBD1. The CDR3 is made up of 13 amino acids. Unmatched junction bases numbered 3, after V lost 4 bases and J lost 2 bases. Germline V gene data show CDR1 as SQVTM and CDR2 as ANQGSEA. As DNA, the CDR3 is TGCAGCGTTGGCGACAGGGTCACAGATACGCAGTATTTT. Protein product: CSVGDRVTDTQYF.

The CDR3 loop reads CASSFEGETQYF. The CDR3 bases are TGTGCCAGCAGCTTTGAGGGAGAGACCCAGTACTTC. The genes are TRBV2 and TRBJ2-5, with a possible D match to TRBD2 (5 bases). The V end lost 6 bases, the J end lost 4 bases, and 9 bases lay between the germline ends. The germline gives CDR1 SNHLY, CDR2 FYNNEI. This CDR3 region has 12 residues.

This chain links TRBV15 with TRBJ1-5; 9 bases line up with TRBD1. The CDR3 consists of 18 residues. V was clipped by 3 bases and J by 0 bases; unmatched bases: 9. Looked up from germline, CDR1 is LNHNV and CDR2 is YYDKDF (reference sequence). For the CDR3, the DNA is TGTGCCACCAGCAGGGCCGGGACAGGGAGTTATAGCAATCAGCCCCAGCATTTT. Translating gives CATSRAGTGSYSNQPQHF.

CDR3 DNA: TGTGCCAGCAGTCTTGGACAGCGGCGTGAAGCTTTCTTT. Its protein is CASSLGQRREAFF. The chain has TRBV2 and TRBJ1-1; D possibly corresponds to TRBD1 (6 bases). Trimming stripped 5 bases from V and 7 bases from J, with 14 bases between. CDR3 size: 13 residues. The germline V gene has CDR1 SNHLY and CDR2 FYNNEI.

This clone was picked up a small number of times. This chain joins TRBV10-2 and TRBJ1-2; 7 bases match TRBD1. This CDR3 spans 15 amino acids. Per the germline V gene, CDR1 is WSHSY and CDR2 is SAAADI. V dropped 4 bases and J dropped 0; count of bases not matched to a gene: 5. The CDR3 region is CASSGQGLANYGYTF. Here the CDR3 DNA reads TGCGCCAGCAGTGGACAGGGACTGGCTAACTATGGCTACACCTTC.

This rearrangement joins TRBV27 to TRBJ1-5, with 7 bases matching TRBD1. V gave up 6 bases and J gave up 0 bases; unmatched junction bases: 8. The CDR3 is made up of 16 amino acids. In germline, CDR1 is MNHEY, CDR2 SMNVEV (reference sequence). The CDR3 reads CASRRQGAYSNQPQHF. The CDR3 DNA follows: TGTGCCAGCAGGCGACAGGGCGCGTATAGCAATCAGCCCCAGCATTTT.

This sequence joins TRBV12-3 or TRBV12-4 and TRBJ2-7; D is undetermined. Trimming took 1 base from V and 3 from J, leaving 1 base between them. This CDR3 spans 11 amino acids. In nucleotides, the CDR3 is TGTGCCAGCAGTTTAGGCTACGAGCAGTACGTC. It codes for CASSLGYEQYV.

The chain couples TRBV6-5 to TRBJ2-3; a weak D match, TRBD2 (5 bases). The CDR3 totals 15 residues. The germline V gene has CDR1 MNHEY and CDR2 SVGAGI. V was cut by 0 bases and J by 5 bases, with 12 bases left in between. The CDR3 loop reads CASSYSRAKGDTQYF. Written as DNA, the CDR3 is TGTGCCAGCAGTTACTCGAGGGCTAAAGGAGATACGCAGTATTTT.

V and J are TRBV24-1 and TRBJ1-3, with a weak D call TRBD1 (5 bases). Germline CDR1 reads KGHDR; CDR2 reads SFDVKD. CDR3 length equals 15 residues. The germline V and J ends were trimmed by 3 bases and 0 bases, with 8 bases remaining between them. The CDR3 nucleotides read TGTGCCACCAGTGATACAGGTACCTCTGGAAACACCATATATTTT. This translates into CATSDTGTSGNTIYF.

This rearrangement joins TRBV6-5 to TRBJ1-3, with 7 nucleotides matching TRBD1. This CDR3 has 15 amino acids. CDR1 is MNHEY and CDR2 is SVGAGI in the germline V gene. V lost 7 bases to trimming and J lost 3 bases; unmatched junction nucleotides: 9. In nucleotides, the CDR3 is TGTGCCAGCATGGTAGCAGGGGGGGGTGGAAACACCATATATTTT. Translating it yields CASMVAGGGGNTIYF.

The CDR3 region has the DNA TGTGCCAGCAGCTTAGGGGGTATAAGCAATCAGCCCCAGCATTTT. It translates to CASSLGGISNQPQHF. This chain links TRBV7-2 with TRBJ1-5, with D unclear. Trimming stripped 1 base from V and 1 base from J, with 8 bases between. Germline V gene lookup returns CDR1 SGHTA and CDR2 FQGNSA. CDR3 length equals 15 residues.

The chain carries TRBV3-1 (or the pseudogene TRBV3-2) and TRBJ2-5, with unresolved D. V lost 5 bases, J lost 5 bases, and 12 bases lay in between. The CDR3 is 13 amino acids. Germline V gene lookup returns CDR1 LGHDT and CDR2 YNNKEL (reference sequence). CDR3 loop: CASSGSGRETQYF. The DNA for the CDR3 is TGTGCCAGCAGCGGATCTGGGCGGGAGACCCAGTACTTC.

This sequence joins TRBV19 and TRBJ1-2; unclear D gene. Deletions cut 2 bases from V and 3 bases from J, with 13 bases between. The length of the CDR3 is 15 residues. Per germline, CDR1 LNHDA and CDR2 SQIVND (reference sequence). CDR3 region: CASSIQLWEYYGYTF. The CDR3 nucleotides read TGTGCCAGTAGTATACAGCTCTGGGAATACTATGGCTACACCTTC.

Only one count was recorded for this clone. The V gene is TRBV6-5, the J gene TRBJ1-2; TRBD1 might be the D (5 bases). Germline lookup yields CDR1 MNHEY and CDR2 SVGAGI. The CDR3 has 12 residues. Trimming took 8 bases from V and 1 from J, leaving 8 bases between them. CDR3 in DNA: TGTGCCAGCGTCAGGGATAACTATGGCTACACCTTC. This translates into CASVRDNYGYTF.

This sequence joins TRBV18 and TRBJ2-1, with 7 bases that match TRBD1. The J segment lost 5 bases and the V segment lost 4 bases, leaving 5 bases of the junction unmatched. CDR1 is KGHSH and CDR2 is LQKENI in the germline V gene. The CDR3 runs 14 residues. CDR3 in amino acids: CASSLRTGDNEQFF. In DNA, the CDR3 is TGTGCCAGCTCACTCCGGACAGGCGACAATGAGCAGTTCTTC.

This clone was seen just once. The V call is TRBV28, the J call TRBJ1-4; 11 bases align to TRBD1. V gave up 2 bases and J gave up 8 bases; unmatched junction bases: 1. Germline loops: CDR1 MDHEN, CDR2 SYDVKM. The CDR3 is 14 amino acids. The CDR3 DNA reads TGTGCCAGCAGTTTAGGGACAGGGGGGGAAAAACTGTTTTTT. Its translation is CASSLGTGGEKLFF.

The V and J genes are TRBV6-5 and TRBJ2-4, with TRBD2 as a possible D gene (5 bases). V lost 0 bases to trimming and J lost 14 bases, with 17 bases between them. Germline CDR1 MNHEY, CDR2 SVGAGI. This CDR3 comprises 14 residues. CDR3 sequence: CASSYSRGRGSKYF. CDR3 nucleotides: TGTGCCAGCAGTTACTCTCGGGGTCGGGGTTCTAAGTACTTC.

This clone was recorded once. V and J are TRBV14 and TRBJ2-5; D remains unclear. V was cut by 2 bases and J by 1 base, with 14 bases left in between. The CDR3 is 16 amino acids. CDR1 and CDR2 from the germline V gene are SGHDN and FVKESK. The CDR3 DNA is TGTGCCAGCAGCCAATTAGTGTCGTCCCTCCAAGAGACCCAGTACTTC. This translates into CASSQLVSSLQETQYF.

Only a few counts were recorded for this clone. The chain has TRBV4-2 and TRBJ1-3, with D perhaps TRBD1 (6 bases). Germline lookup yields CDR1 LGHNA and CDR2 YNFKEQ. Trimming took off 0 bases at V and 2 bases at J, with 11 bases between the two ends. The CDR3 is 16 residues long. CDR3 bases: TGTGCCAGCAGCCAAGAGGGGAGGGGGACTGGAAACACCATATATTTT. Translation gives CASSQEGRGTGNTIYF.